This TCR beta chain was recorded in a study of OX40 agonist ivuxolimab in advanced cancers. Overall study context: Participants averaged approximately 61 years of age (range about 23 to 90) and were around 80% male.

In germline, CDR1 is MNHEY, CDR2 SVGAGI. The CDR3 loop spans 14 amino acids. With 0 bases removed from V and 3 bases from J, the gap between germline ends came to 9 bases. The repertoire was sequenced with immunoSEQ multiplex PCR; TCRdb's copy has only in-frame clones and lacks some. In the table there are fewer than 85,000 clones, approximately 91% of which are singletons. Source: CD4+ or CD8+ T cells sorted from blood, taken in a trial of the OX40 agonist ivuxolimab. The rearrangement joins TRBV6-5 to TRBJ2-7; no reliable D call. The receptor was isolated from an adult with an advanced solid tumor such as melanoma, head and neck, liver or kidney cancer. The CDR3 spells CASSYSSGSYEQYF. Here the CDR3 DNA reads TGTGCCAGCAGTTACTCTTCAGGTAGCTACGAGCAGTACTTC.